This T cell receptor beta chain was observed in a study of blood T cell repertoires in COVID-19. Study context: There were acute and convalescent COVID-19 samples, and they came from the United States, Italy and Spain. PBMCs, B-cell-depleted T cells, or T cells were the source of the cDNA or gDNA that made up the material.

In the source study's methods: It was from reference gene primer amplification that nucleated cell counts were estimated. Generated by immunoSEQ multiplex PCR, the TCRdb table keeps only in-frame clones and is missing some. V and J calls and clone size are given by that table; D and trimming were obtained from the DNA. The data show about 240,000 clones, 80% to 90% seen once. The table lists this clone with a few counts. The TCR was taken from a man aged 50 to 59 with acute or convalescent COVID-19. The sample comprised peripheral blood.

The CDR3 region has the DNA TGTGCCATCAGTGAGATGGACTACTCCTACGAGCAGTACTTC. It encodes CAISEMDYSYEQYF. The chain joins TRBV10-3 to TRBJ2-7, with D maybe TRBD2 (6 bases). Germline V CDR1 and CDR2: ENHRY, SYGVKD. V shed 2 bases and J shed 0 bases, with 8 bases lying between them. The CDR3 covers 14 residues.